This TCR delta chain was identified during a study of gamma-delta chains in newborns, infants, children. The wider study: Innate gammadelta T cells reportedly expand polyclonally right after birth, driven by microbial exposure, per the title.

TCRdb redid clone calling on the reads using CATT. The table lists around 5,000 delta-chain clones, 4.5% to 5% of them singletons. Trimming left V 3 bases short and J 1 base short, with 20 bases between. There are 18 residues in the CDR3. Germline loops: CDR1 GEAIGNYY, CDR2 EKD. This clone appeared a few times. V and J are TRDV2 and TRDJ2; no clear D gene. The sample comprised blood. This receptor was taken from a child who was a newborn, infant or young child, either healthy, febrile or measles-vaccinated (not recorded which). In DNA, the CDR3 is TGTGCCTGTGACTCCCTGGAAGAGGATTATAGTTTGACAGCACAACTCTTCTTT. Its protein product is CACDSLEEDYSLTAQLFF.